Following are 22 T cell receptor beta chains from one sample sequenced in a study of T-cell reconstitution after alpha-beta-depleted transplantation in children. Molecular barcoding with unique molecular identifiers was used for the TCRbeta library. TCRdb redid the calling of the PCR reads with MiXCR, one entry per CDR3 protein. The table includes 300,000 or so distinct CDR3 sequences, about a tenth detected once. The starting material was PBMCs from the stem cell graft donor, obtained from the stem cell graft. The receptor set was obtained from a human donor who donated a stem cell graft to a child with SCID.

This clonotype was observed a handful of times. The chain couples TRBV5-1 to TRBJ1-2, with D tentatively TRBD1 (5 bases). Trimming left V 4 bases short and J 7 bases short, with 20 bases between. Germline CDR1 reads SGHRS; CDR2 reads YFSETQ. The CDR3 has 15 amino acids. The CDR3: CASSPDGGMTPGYTF. The CDR3 DNA is TGCGCCAGCAGCCCGGATGGGGGGATGACACCTGGCTACACCTTC.

V and J are TRBV20-1 and TRBJ2-2; D is unresolved. CDR1 and CDR2 from the germline V gene are DFQATT and SNEGSKA (reference sequence). The V end lost 1 base, the J end lost 5 bases, and 5 bases lay between the germline ends. CDR3 length equals 12 residues. CDR3 amino acids: CSARGRTGELFF. CDR3 in DNA: TGCAGTGCTAGAGGGAGAACCGGGGAGCTGTTTTTT.

CDR3: CASAPTNTGELFF. The CDR3 DNA reads TGCGCCAGCGCCCCAACGAACACCGGGGAGCTGTTTTTT. This chain uses TRBV5-1 with TRBJ2-2; D remains unclear. Trimming took 7 bases from V and 0 from J, leaving 7 bases between them. The CDR3 length is 13 residues. From germline, CDR1 is SGHRS and CDR2 YFSETQ.

The chain couples TRBV5-1 to TRBJ2-6, with 7 bases identical to TRBD1. Germline lookup yields CDR1 SGHRS and CDR2 YFSETQ. The junction had 5 bases not matched to a gene; V was cut back by 2 bases and J by 0 bases. The CDR3 consists of 17 residues. This CDR3 is CASSFRDSLSGANVLTF. The CDR3 bases are TGCGCCAGCAGCTTCCGGGACAGTCTCTCTGGGGCCAACGTCCTGACTTTC.

This clonotype was seen a handful of times. The chain is built from TRBV5-1 and TRBJ2-5; D assignment may be TRBD1 or TRBD2 (5 bases each). The CDR3 spans 16 residues. With 1 base removed from V and 7 bases from J, the gap between germline ends came to 20 bases. Germline-derived CDR1 and CDR2 are SGHRS and YFSETQ. The CDR3 reads CASSLLGQVGTGTQYF. The CDR3, as DNA: TGCGCCAGCAGCTTGCTTGGACAAGTAGGGACGGGGACCCAGTACTTC.

This chain connects TRBV18 to TRBJ2-3, with a tentative D call TRBD2 (6 bases). The length of the CDR3 is 15 residues. V was clipped by 2 bases and J by 2 bases, with 11 bases between them. Germline V gives CDR1 KGHSH, CDR2 LQKENI. CDR3 region: CASSPAGMNTDTQYF. The CDR3 bases are TGTGCCAGCTCACCAGCGGGGATGAACACAGATACGCAGTATTTT.

This clonotype has just one count. Because the CDR3's place on the DNA is in doubt, the DNA is left out and the CDR3 is given as listed by TCRdb. The chain links TRBV11-2 to TRBJ2-2; the DNA was not used to check the table's D call, TRBD1. CDR1 SGHAT and CDR2 FQNNGV come from the germline V gene. With termini counted, the CDR3 has 16 amino acids. The CDR3: CASSPPGGGCGGSCFF.

This clonotype has more than one count but fewer than ten. The rearrangement uses TRBV11-1 and TRBJ1-1; 7 bases fit TRBD1. Germline CDR1 and CDR2: SGHAT and FQDESV (reference sequence). The CDR3 runs 14 residues. The J segment lost 7 bases and the V segment lost 3 bases, leaving 8 bases of the junction unmatched. The CDR3 spells CASSLNRGVSEAFF. The CDR3 nucleotides are TGTGCCAGCAGCTTGAACAGGGGTGTTAGTGAAGCTTTCTTT. Filled out from reference TRBV11-1 and TRBJ1-1, the complete variable domain reads EAEVAQSPRYKITEKSQAVAFWCDPISGHATLYWYRQILGQGPELLVQFQDESVVDDSQLPKDRFSAERLKGVDSTLKIQPAELGDSAMYLCASSLNRGVSEAFFGQGTRLTVV.

The sample holds a few counts of this clonotype. The chain joins TRBV12-3 or TRBV12-4 to TRBJ2-7; D is unresolved. The CDR3 extends over 14 amino acids. Trimming removed 3 bases from V and 1 base from J, with 10 bases in between. This CDR3 reads CASSFSQASYEQYF. The CDR3 DNA follows: TGTGCCAGCAGTTTTAGCCAGGCATCCTACGAGCAGTACTTC.

This sequence joins TRBV4-1 and TRBJ1-6; tentatively, D is TRBD1 (5 bases). This CDR3 is built from 16 residues. Per germline, CDR1 MGHRA and CDR2 YSYEKL. The V gene lost 4 bases and the J gene lost 0 bases, with 10 bases spanning the gap. The CDR3 sequence is CASSPGTSSYNSPLHF. CDR3 DNA: TGCGCCAGCAGCCCGGGGACGAGCTCCTATAATTCACCCCTCCACTTT.

This clonotype has more than one count but fewer than ten. V and J are TRBV9 and TRBJ1-1, with unresolved D. Trimming stripped 0 bases from V and 1 base from J, with 10 bases between. The CDR3 contains 15 residues. Germline V gives CDR1 SGDLS, CDR2 YYNGEE. In DNA form, the CDR3 reads TGTGCCAGCAGCGTAGTAGGATTGGGGAACACTGAAGCTTTCTTT. Residues: CASSVVGLGNTEAFF.

This clonotype was counted ten times or more. This rearrangement joins TRBV10-3 to TRBJ2-2; D is ambiguous. The ends were cut back, 7 bases at V and 1 base at J, with 7 bases in the middle. CDR1 is ENHRY, CDR2 SYGVKD, per germline. The CDR3 totals 13 residues. DNA of the CDR3: TGTGCCATCATTGCAGGGAACACCGGGGAGCTGTTTTTT. This gives the protein CAIIAGNTGELFF.

The chain is built from TRBV12-3 or TRBV12-4 and TRBJ2-7; D remains ambiguous. The V and J ends lost 5 bases and 5 bases respectively, with 10 bases between them. This CDR3 comprises 12 residues. The chain's CDR3 is CASSPTLDEQYF. The DNA of the CDR3 is TGTGCCAGCAGTCCGACATTGGACGAGCAGTACTTC.

This chain joins TRBV11-2 and TRBJ2-2; 9 bases fit TRBD1. Germline trimming cut 6 bases from V and 7 bases from J; bases unmatched to any gene: 9. This CDR3 contains 15 residues. CDR1 is SGHAT and CDR2 is FQNNGV in the germline V gene. This chain's CDR3 is CASRNRGPEGGELFF. Written as DNA, the CDR3 is TGTGCCAGCAGAAACAGGGGGCCGGAGGGCGGGGAGCTGTTTTTT. Looking up the rest from reference TRBV11-2 and TRBJ2-2 gives the full variable domain: EAGVAQSPRYKIIEKRQSVAFWCNPISGHATLYWYQQILGQGPKLLIQFQNNGVVDDSQLPKDRFSAERLKGVDSTLKIQPAKLEDSAVYLCASRNRGPEGGELFFGEGSRLTVL.

On this clonotype: Since a much larger clone is just one base distant, this may be a read error. The V gene is TRBV29-1, the J gene TRBJ2-5, with D uncertain. Germline loops: CDR1 SQVTM, CDR2 ANQGSEA. The CDR3 runs 13 residues. The CDR3 DNA reads TGCAGCGTTCGCGGATTGCTTCAAGAGACCAAGTACTTC. It specifies CSVRGLLQETKYF.

V usage is TRBV6-5 and J usage is TRBJ2-3; 8 bases line up with TRBD2. This CDR3 has 16 residues. Germline V gene data show CDR1 as MNHEY and CDR2 as SVGAGI. Unmatched junction bases numbered 12, after V lost 6 bases and J lost 4 bases. The CDR3 nucleotides are TGTGCCAGCAGCTACGGGAGGGGAGTGGGGCCAGATACGCAGTATTTT. This codes for CASSYGRGVGPDTQYF.

J is TRBJ2-1 and V is TRBV11-2, with 8 positions matching TRBD1. Trimming cost V 1 base and J 6 bases; bases outside gene matches: 5. The CDR3 has 15 residues. Looked up from germline, CDR1 is SGHAT and CDR2 is FQNNGV. The DNA of the CDR3 is TGTGCCAGCAGCTTAGGTACAGGGGGACTCAATGAGCAGTTCTTC. Protein product: CASSLGTGGLNEQFF.

This sequence joins TRBV4-2 and TRBJ1-1; 11 bases align to TRBD1. V shed 2 bases and J 3 bases; nucleotides not matched to a gene: 8. CDR1 is LGHNA, CDR2 YNFKEQ, per germline. The CDR3 loop spans 17 amino acids. In DNA, the CDR3 is TGTGCCAGCAGCCAACTCCCCGGACAGGGGGCGGACACTGAAGCTTTCTTT. Residues: CASSQLPGQGADTEAFF.

The genes are TRBV5-4 and TRBJ1-4, with no clear D. Germline V gene lookup returns CDR1 SGHNT and CDR2 YYREEE (reference sequence). Trimming removed 0 bases from V and 1 base from J, with 7 bases in between. The CDR3 loop spans 15 amino acids. The CDR3 sequence is CASSLGGKTNEKLFF. DNA of the CDR3: TGTGCCAGCAGCTTGGGAGGAAAAACTAATGAAAAACTGTTTTTT.

The chain combines TRBV6-1 with TRBJ2-2; D perhaps matches TRBD2 (6 bases). The CDR3 totals 15 residues. The V gene lost 7 bases and the J gene lost 5 bases, with 17 bases spanning the gap. CDR1 and CDR2 from the germline V gene are MNHNS and SASEGT. In nucleotides, the CDR3 is TGTGCCAGCAATCCTGCCGGTGCGGGGACCGGGGAGCTGTTTTTT. Its translation is CASNPAGAGTGELFF.

On this clonotype itself: Being one base from a much bigger clone, this may be a read error. The genes are TRBV9 and TRBJ2-3; D possibly corresponds to TRBD2 (5 bases). Trimming pared 0 bases from V and 2 bases from J, leaving 10 bases between. CDR3 size: 15 residues. The germline gives CDR1 SGDLS, CDR2 YYNGEE. The CDR3, as DNA: TGTGCCAGCAGCGTAGGCGGGCCTAACACAGATACGCAGTATTTT. Its protein is CASSVGGPNTDTQYF. The full variable domain, completed using reference TRBV9 and TRBJ2-3, is DSGVTQTPKHLITATGQRVTLRCSPRSGDLSVYWYQQSLDQGLQFLIQYYNGEERAKGNILERFSAQQFPDLHSELNLSSLELGDSALYFCASSVGGPNTDTQYFGPGTRLTVL.

This clonotype was counted only a few times. V and J are TRBV29-1 and TRBJ1-1; TRBD1 aligns across 10 bases. The CDR3 covers 12 residues. The junction had 3 bases not matched to a gene; V was cut back by 7 bases and J by 4 bases. Germline loops: CDR1 SQVTM, CDR2 ANQGSEA. DNA for the CDR3: TGCAGCGCCCGGACAGGGGGCACTGAAGCTTTCTTT. Its translation is CSARTGGTEAFF.